This is a list of T cell receptor beta chains from one sample in a study of cytomegalovirus exposure and HLA in healthy donors. Assay used: immunoSEQ multiplex PCR; TCRdb lists only in-frame clones, some missing. Found here are about 150,000 clones, around 80% of them singletons; the top ten hold 1%. What was sequenced was PBMCs. Source of these receptors: a woman between 50 and 59 years old in good health and CMV-seropositive. The CDR3 runs from the conserved cysteine through the conserved F or W. A D gene is named only where the DNA matches it firmly. The listing skips clone size in some rows; elsewhere it reads once, few, many or a size class.

>NA|TRBJ2-7|TRBV19|NA
CASSRGREVEQYF
TGTGCCAGTAGTCGGGGCAGGGAGGTCGAGCAGTACTTC
>NA|TRBJ2-3|TRBV4-2|NA
CASSPSLGGLGTDTQYF
TGTGCCAGCAGCCCCTCCTTGGGGGGGCTAGGTACAGATACGCAGTATTTT
>NA|TRBJ1-5|TRBV7-2|NA
CASSLVNNQPQHF
TGTGCCAGCAGCTTAGTTAATAATCAGCCCCAGCATTTT
>TRBD1|TRBJ1-5|TRBV27|NA
CASSFGQGSNQPQHF
TGTGCCAGCAGTTTTGGACAGGGCAGCAATCAGCCCCAGCATTTT
>NA|TRBJ1-6|TRBV6-5|NA
CASSYSGPTNSPLHF
TGTGCCAGCAGTTACTCGGGCCCAACTAATTCACCCCTCCACTTT
>NA|TRBJ2-7|TRBV7-9|NA
CSSSLDLRDSYEQYF
TGTTCCAGCAGCTTAGATCTCCGGGATAGCTACGAGCAGTACTTC
>TRBD1|TRBJ2-3|TRBV7-7|NA
CASSLGTGAVDTQYF
TGTGCTAGCAGCTTGGGGACAGGGGCCGTAGATACGCAGTATTTT
>NA|TRBJ2-7|TRBV13|NA
CASSLRAGASYEQYF
TGTGCCAGCAGCTTAAGGGCAGGGGCGTCCTACGAGCAGTACTTC
>NA|TRBJ1-2|TRBV7-2|few
CASSFKLEHGYTF
TGTGCCAGCAGCTTTAAACTCGAGCACGGCTACACCTTC
>NA|TRBJ2-2|TRBV11-3|once
CASSFNRDTGELFF
TGTGCCAGCAGCTTCAACCGCGACACCGGGGAGCTGTTTTTT
>TRBD1|TRBJ1-5|TRBV29-1|NA
CSAGTAGEPQHF
TGCAGCGCTGGGACAGCCGGGGAGCCCCAGCATTTT
>TRBD2|TRBJ2-7|TRBV19|NA
CASSPWTSGSGEQYF
TGTGCCAGTAGTCCCTGGACTAGCGGGAGCGGCGAGCAGTACTTC
>NA|TRBJ2-5|TRBV2|NA
CASSGRDQETQYF
TGTGCCAGCAGTGGCCGAGACCAAGAGACCCAGTACTTC
>TRBD2|TRBJ2-3|TRBV11-3|NA
CASSSGLAGHTDTQYF
TGTGCCAGCAGCTCCGGGCTAGCGGGACACACAGATACGCAGTATTTT
>NA|TRBJ2-7|TRBV5-1|few
CASSLDLRSYEQYF
TGCGCCAGCAGCTTGGATCTTCGCTCCTACGAGCAGTACTTC
>NA|TRBJ1-1|TRBV5-1|few
CASSLGGSTMNTEAFF
TGCGCCAGCAGCCTAGGCGGGTCAACTATGAACACTGAAGCTTTCTTT
>TRBD1|TRBJ1-2|TRBV27|NA
CASSLAGGTRNYGYTF
TGTGCCAGCTCCTTAGCAGGGGGGACTCGCAACTATGGCTACACCTTC
>NA|TRBJ1-4|TRBV4-2|NA
CASSQGQLNEKLFF
TGTGCCAGCAGCCAAGGACAGCTTAATGAAAAACTGTTTTTT
>NA|TRBJ2-5|TRBV11-3|NA
CASSRTGWGETQYF
TGTGCCAGCAGCCGTACAGGGTGGGGAGAGACCCAGTACTTC
>NA|TRBJ2-7|TRBV4-3|few
CASSPSLNYEQYF
TGCGCCAGCAGCCCGAGTCTCAACTACGAGCAGTACTTC
>NA|TRBJ2-1|TRBV20-1|few
CSATRRSEQFF
TGCAGTGCTACCAGAAGGAGTGAGCAGTTCTTC
>TRBD2|TRBJ2-7|TRBV7-9|NA
CASSLSTSGSYEQYF
TGTGCCAGCAGCTTAAGTACGAGCGGGAGCTACGAGCAGTACTTC
>NA|TRBJ2-1|TRBV7-2|NA
CASSPGWNEQFF
TGTGCCAGCAGCCCAGGGTGGAATGAGCAGTTCTTC
>NA|TRBJ1-4|TRBV4-2|NA
CASSPLSRPATNEKLFF
TGTGCCAGCAGCCCCTTATCGAGGCCTGCAACTAATGAAAAACTGTTTTTT
>TRBD1|TRBJ1-2|TRBV6-6|once
CASSYRDSYGYTF
TGTGCCAGCAGTTATCGGGACAGCTATGGCTACACCTTC
>TRBD1|TRBJ1-3|TRBV6-6|once
CASSWGQGRPGNTIYF
TGTGCCAGCAGTTGGGGACAGGGGAGGCCTGGAAACACCATATATTTT
>TRBD1|TRBJ1-3|TRBV14|once
CASSHAGTDGNTIYF
TGTGCCAGCAGCCACGCCGGGACAGACGGGAACACCATATATTTT
>TRBD1|TRBJ1-2|TRBV29-1|few
CSVGQGANYGYTF
TGCAGCGTAGGACAGGGGGCGAACTATGGCTACACCTTC
>TRBD2|TRBJ2-7|TRBV7-2|NA
CASSLREASYEQYF
TGTGCCAGCAGCTTGCGGGAGGCCTCCTACGAGCAGTACTTC
>NA|TRBJ1-1|TRBV6-6|once
CASTTPGMNTEAFF
TGTGCCAGCACCACGCCGGGGATGAACACTGAAGCTTTCTTT
>TRBD1|TRBJ1-5|TRBV7-8|NA
CASSRGTGSNQPQHF
TGTGCCAGCAGCCGGGGGACAGGGAGCAATCAGCCCCAGCATTTT
>TRBD2|TRBJ2-3|TRBV7-3|once
CASSPEKRESLRGTQYF
TGTGCCAGCAGCCCCGAGAAGCGGGAGTCCTTAAGGGGTACGCAGTATTTT
>NA|TRBJ2-1|TRBV28|NA
CASSSPPVTLQFF
TGTGCCAGCAGTTCGCCACCTGTTACTTTGCAGTTCTTC
>TRBD2|TRBJ2-1|TRBV19|NA
CASSSRLAGGPTGEQFF
TGTGCCAGTAGTTCCCGACTAGCGGGAGGGCCTACGGGTGAGCAGTTCTTC
>TRBD1|TRBJ1-2|TRBV5-5|NA
CASSLTGDLHYTF
TGTGCCAGCAGCCTAACAGGGGACCTACACTACACCTTC
>NA|TRBJ2-2|TRBV27|NA
CASSPRIQGGGGELFF
TGTGCCAGCAGTCCACGCATACAGGGAGGGGGCGGGGAGCTGTTTTTT
>TRBD1|TRBJ1-6|TRBV6-4|NA
CASSAGSGQGNSPLHF
TGTGCCAGCAGTGCAGGATCCGGACAGGGGAATTCACCCCTCCACTTT
>TRBD1|TRBJ1-2|TRBV4-1|once
CASRALGGRYNYGYTF
TGCGCCAGCAGGGCATTAGGGGGCCGGTATAACTATGGCTACACCTTC
>NA|TRBJ1-6|TRBV15|NA
CATSKPGGIRGESSYNSPLHF
TGTGCCACCAGCAAACCGGGGGGTATCAGAGGGGAAAGCTCCTATAATTCACCCCTCCACTTT
>NA|TRBJ2-1|TRBV28|NA
CASSLRYEQFF
TGTGCCAGCAGTTTACGGTATGAGCAGTTCTTC
>NA|TRBJ1-5|TRBV28|NA
CASSLTMGNQPQHF
TGTGCCAGCAGTTTAACTATGGGCAATCAGCCCCAGCATTTT
>NA|TRBJ1-5|TRBV5-1|NA
CASSPGEGRSQPQHF
TGCGCCAGCAGCCCCGGAGAGGGTCGAAGCCAGCCCCAGCATTTT